A single sample gave rise to the 15 T cell receptor beta chains below, sequenced in a study of human T cells and chemical hapten exposure. One entry per CDR3 protein, called by TCRdb with MiXCR from the RACE reads. The sample records 95,000 to 150,000 distinct CDR3 sequences, around 11% being singletons. The time point here: patch test 3, about 24 weeks after DPC sensitization. Indicated treatment: therapeutic diphenylcyclopropenone sensitization with weekly scalp DPC. Sample: whole blood, taken in connection with sensitization to the hapten diphenylcyclopropenone (DPC). The receptors shown here come from a woman aged 45-60 years with alopecia areata. Some clones in this sample may be carry-over from other donors' samples.

This clonotype was picked up many times. The gene calls are TRBV13 and TRBJ1-1, with no clear D. The CDR3 contains 13 residues. Germline assignment: CDR1 PRHDT and CDR2 FYEKMQ (reference sequence). V shed 8 bases and J shed 3 bases, with 13 bases lying between them. The CDR3 DNA sequence: TGTGCCAGCCGCTGGGTCCAGGACACTGAAGCTTTCTTT. Translating gives CASRWVQDTEAFF.

The chain is built from TRBV6-5 and TRBJ1-5; tentative D call: TRBD1 (6 bases). The CDR3 length is 16 residues. Germline CDR1 reads MNHEY; CDR2 reads SVGAGI. V gave up 6 bases and J gave up 2 bases, with 17 bases separating them. CDR3 region: CASRAEQGGGNQPQHF. The CDR3 bases are TGTGCCAGCAGAGCAGAACAGGGAGGTGGCAATCAGCCCCAGCATTTT.

This clonotype was detected a few times. The chain recombines TRBV10-1 with TRBJ2-1; 13 bases line up with TRBD2. With V trimmed by 8 bases and J by 6 bases, 10 bases remained unmatched. This CDR3 has 16 amino acids. Per the germline V gene, CDR1 is WNHNN and CDR2 is SYGVQD (reference sequence). This CDR3 reads CASRAGLAGDLNEQFF. As DNA, the CDR3 is TGCGCCAGCCGGGCAGGACTAGCGGGAGACCTCAATGAGCAGTTCTTC.

The chain combines TRBV15 with TRBJ1-2; 8 bases are shared with TRBD1. This CDR3 comprises 14 residues. V lost 4 bases and J lost 3; bases outside the gene matches: 4. The V gene's germline CDR1 is LNHNV and CDR2 YYDKDF (reference sequence). The CDR3 sequence is CATSTYRGDYGYTF. The DNA for the CDR3 is TGTGCCACCAGCACATACAGGGGGGACTATGGCTACACCTTC.

V usage is TRBV10-1 and J usage is TRBJ1-1, with D hard to call. Per germline, CDR1 WNHNN and CDR2 SYGVQD (reference sequence). The CDR3 loop spans 13 amino acids. V lost 5 bases and J 7 bases, leaving 14 bases between the germline ends. CDR3 nucleotides: TGCGCCAGCAGTCACCGGGGTACGGGTGAAGCTTTCTTT. Translation gives CASSHRGTGEAFF.

This clonotype has more than one count but fewer than ten. The chain carries TRBV5-4 and TRBJ2-3; no clear D. The CDR3 is 13 amino acids. V lost 0 bases, J lost 6 bases, and 8 bases lay in between. Germline values: CDR1 SGHNT, CDR2 YYREEE (reference sequence). CDR3 bases: TGTGCCAGCAGCTTGGAGCGTCCGGATACGCAGTATTTT. Protein sequence: CASSLERPDTQYF.

The sample holds many counts of this clonotype. The chain links TRBV20-1 to TRBJ2-5, with D unresolved. Germline CDR1 is DFQATT and CDR2 is SNEGSKA (reference sequence). This CDR3 is built from 13 residues. Trimming took 3 bases from V and 5 from J, leaving 13 bases between them. The CDR3 loop is CSASADAGETQYF. The CDR3 DNA follows: TGCAGTGCTAGTGCCGACGCCGGGGAGACCCAGTACTTC.

This clonotype has only a few counts. This rearrangement joins TRBV6-1 to TRBJ2-4, with unresolved D. CDR1 MNHNS and CDR2 SASEGT come from the germline V gene. The V gene lost 1 base and the J gene lost 0 bases, with 7 bases spanning the gap. The CDR3 spans 15 residues. CDR3 loop: CASSEEWLAKNIQYF. The CDR3 nucleotides are TGTGCCAGCAGTGAAGAGTGGCTAGCCAAAAACATTCAGTACTTC.

This clonotype was seen a few times. The chain carries TRBV12-3 or TRBV12-4 and TRBJ1-4; a weak D match, TRBD1 (5 bases). Trimming left V 5 bases short and J 8 bases short, with 15 bases between. This CDR3 contains 14 residues. The CDR3 here is CASSRGEGGEKLFF. The CDR3 DNA reads as TGTGCCAGCAGTCGAGGGGAGGGTGGAGAAAAACTGTTTTTT.

The chain uses TRBV6-5 and TRBJ2-1; D gene ambiguous. The CDR3 loop spans 14 amino acids. Germline CDR1 reads MNHEY; CDR2 reads SVGAGI. Deletions cut 2 bases from V and 0 bases from J, with 5 bases between. CDR3 nucleotides: TGTGCCAGCAGTTACACGGGCTCCTACAATGAGCAGTTCTTC. It codes for CASSYTGSYNEQFF.

The rearrangement joins TRBV28 to TRBJ2-7, with D unresolved. The CDR3 has 15 amino acids. CDR1 is MDHEN, CDR2 SYDVKM, per germline. The ends were cut back, 1 base at V and 1 base at J, with 11 bases in the middle. This CDR3 reads CASSLSPLKSYEQYF. The CDR3 region has the DNA TGTGCCAGCAGTTTATCTCCCCTTAAATCCTACGAGCAGTACTTC.

CDR3 nucleotide sequence: TGTGCCAGCAGCTTAGACCTAGCGGGGGACCAGTACTTC. Its protein product is CASSLDLAGDQYF. The rearrangement joins TRBV7-2 to TRBJ2-7; 10 nucleotides line up with TRBD2. The V segment lost 1 base and the J segment 10 bases; nucleotides outside the gene matches: 4. This CDR3 spans 13 amino acids. Germline CDR1 reads SGHTA; CDR2 reads FQGNSA. The variable domain in full, with the rest retrieved from reference TRBV7-2 and TRBJ2-7, is GAGVSQSPSNKVTEKGKDVELRCDPISGHTALYWYRQSLGQGLEFLIYFQGNSAPDKSGLPSDRFSAERTGGSVSTLTIQRTQQEDSAVYLCASSLDLAGDQYFGPGTRLTVT.

Concerning this clonotype itself: A read error is possible here, since a much larger clone lies one base away. The chain is built from TRBV5-1 and TRBJ2-1; D is perhaps TRBD1 (6 bases). The germline gives CDR1 SGHRS, CDR2 YFSETQ. This CDR3 region has 13 residues. The DNA for the CDR3 is TGCGCCAGCAGCTCATTACAGGGAAATGAGGAGTTCTTC. Its protein is CASSSLQGNEEFF.

The J gene is TRBJ2-7, the V gene TRBV3-1; TRBD1 matches 11 bases. The CDR3 runs 14 residues. Germline loops: CDR1 LGHDT, CDR2 YNNKEL (reference sequence). The V segment lost 4 bases and the J segment 5 bases; nucleotides outside the gene matches: 4. CDR3 in amino acids: CASSPRGQGDEQYF. The DNA of the CDR3 is TGTGCCAGCAGCCCGCGGGGACAGGGGGACGAGCAGTACTTC.

The rearrangement links TRBV29-1 to TRBJ2-3; tentative D call: TRBD2 (6 bases). The CDR3 is made up of 15 amino acids. Trimming cost V 4 bases and J 3 bases, with 17 bases left between them. Per germline, CDR1 SQVTM and CDR2 ANQGSEA. CDR3 sequence reads: CSVVGLATVTDTQYF. In DNA form, the CDR3 reads TGCAGCGTTGTGGGCCTAGCGACGGTAACAGATACGCAGTATTTT.